Included here is one T cell receptor (beta chain) sequence, with context. From germline, CDR1 is KGHSH and CDR2 LQKENI. Germline trimming cut 1 base from V and 3 bases from J; bases unmatched to any gene: 2. This CDR3 contains 15 residues. As handled by the study authors: Reference gene primer amplification yielded estimated nucleated cell counts. Clones were sequenced by immunoSEQ multiplex PCR, and TCRdb holds only the in-frame ones, with some missing. For V, J and clone size, that table is used; D and trimming come from the DNA. The sample has about 440,000 clones; around 89% are singletons. This specimen comes from a study of blood T cell repertoires in COVID-19. The overall study: Sites in the United States, Italy and Spain provided acute and convalescent COVID-19 samples. The cDNA or gDNA used as material had been derived from T cells, B-cell-depleted T cells, or PBMCs.

The source is a young woman with acute or convalescent COVID-19. This sequence joins TRBV18 and TRBJ1-4; 7 nucleotides agree with TRBD1. Sequenced input: peripheral blood. This chain's CDR3 is CASSPQTGPNEKLFF. The DNA of the CDR3 is TGTGCCAGCTCACCACAGACAGGGCCTAATGAAAAACTGTTTTTT.